This TCR beta chain is drawn from a study of response to subunit inactivated influenza vaccine. A word on this clonotype: Its antigen is not known.

This CDR3 comprises 16 residues. J gave up 6 bases and V 5 bases, and 17 bases lay outside the gene matches. The germline CDR1 and CDR2 sequences are DFQATT and SNEGSKA (reference sequence). Points from the study as a whole: T cells newly recruited by each seasonal influenza vaccination are few, the authors suggested.

Each CDR3 protein is one row after TCRdb ran MiXCR on the RT-PCR reads. The data contain under 950,000 distinct CDR3 sequences, around 21% of them singletons. This receptor was obtained from a middle-aged man who received an inactivated influenza vaccine. V gene TRBV20-1 combines with J gene TRBJ1-1, with 8 bases lining up with TRBD1. The sample here was PBMCs from blood, taken about 5 days after vaccination. The CDR3 bases are TGCAGTGCTGTGACAGGGGCTTGGGAGGGGGGACCTGAAGCTTTCTTT. Translated, it gives CSAVTGAWEGGPEAFF.